This T cell receptor beta chain was sequenced in a study of blood T cell repertoires in COVID-19 (TCRdb year 2020). As for the study more broadly: The collaborator samples originated in the United States, Italy and Spain and spanned the acute and convalescent phases of COVID-19. A de-identified subject ID, COVID-19 status, age in years and sex were almost always included in the sample metadata. The samples were drawn from two sources: the first 160 participants of the ongoing ImmuneRACE study, and 950 to 1,500 subjects contributed by 6 global collaborators. HLA class I and class II types, where available, came from metadata supplied by the sample provider rather than from assay-based typing. The material from the prospective study consisted of cDNA or gDNA derived from T cells, B-cell-depleted T cells, or PBMCs. The repertoires were released in a freely available public database intended as a resource for research on the immune response to SARS-CoV-2. Deeply sampled blood TCRbeta repertoires from subjects exposed to, actively infected with, or recovered from COVID-19 were included in the dataset. Summary of the overall study and its limitations: How much clinical and demographic metadata was included differed by source and by participant, and the metadata was provided uncurated.

The CDR3 measures 14 amino acids from cysteine to phenylalanine. The DNA shown is the 42-base CDR3, in frame from base 1. Looking up the germline V gene (reference sequence) yields CDR1 MNHEY and CDR2 SMNVEV. Trimmed from V: 7 bases; trimmed from J: 2 bases; junction bases lacking a gene match: 6. Each collaborating institution followed its own protocols to collect whole blood in K2EDTA tubes. For TCRbeta analysis, collaborators shipped samples as frozen whole blood, isolated PBMCs, or DNA extracted from either of those sample types. This clone was counted only a few times. Its antigen is still unknown. No base quality information exists; no much larger clone differs at one position. TCRbeta CDR3 regions were amplified from genomic DNA using the immunoSEQ Assay, a bias-controlled multiplex PCR. The authors' analysis ran thus. Nucleated cell counts per sample were estimated from amplification of reference gene primers within the assay. To quantify the absolute abundance of each unique TCRbeta CDR3 rearrangement, sequence reads were collapsed and filtered. For each sample, productive Simpson clonality was calculated as the square root of Simpson's diversity index over productive rearrangements. TCRdb took this table from immuneACCESS and kept in-frame rearrangements with V and J called. Such tables lack part of the clones; where checked against another copy, unresolved V genes explain under half of the gap, and the rest is unexplained. V and J calls and clone size come straight from that table; D and trimming were deduced from the DNA. The sample table records over 130,000 clones; roughly four fifths of these occur just once. The ten most abundant clones make up less than 5% of the sample.

The source of this sequence is a woman older than 75 with acute or convalescent COVID-19. Sequenced sample: peripheral blood. This sequence uses TRBV27 and TRBJ2-7, with 9 central nucleotides matching TRBD1. The nucleotides are TGTGCCAGCAAACCCGGGACAGGGCCCTACGAGCAGTACTTC. Its protein reads: CASKPGTGPYEQYF.